This T cell receptor beta chain came from a study of patients and donors after allogeneic stem cell transplantation. TCRdb reprocessed the RT-PCR reads via MiXCR and lists one record per CDR3 protein. The data hold around 200,000 distinct CDR3 sequences, with roughly two fifths observed a single time. Trimming cost V 6 bases and J 7 bases; bases outside gene matches: 3. The CDR3 is made up of 13 amino acids. Sequenced material: blood, either unsorted or a sorted T cell fraction (not recorded which). The V and J genes are TRBV12-3 or TRBV12-4 and TRBJ1-4; 9 nucleotides align to TRBD1. The clonotype originates from a human donor who was either an allogeneic HSCT recipient or a stem cell or donor lymphocyte infusion donor (not recorded which). It is not recorded whose cells these are; they may come from a transplant donor. For the CDR3, the DNA is TGTGCCAGCAGGGGGACAGGGTCTGAAAAACTGTTTTTT. Translated, it gives CASRGTGSEKLFF.